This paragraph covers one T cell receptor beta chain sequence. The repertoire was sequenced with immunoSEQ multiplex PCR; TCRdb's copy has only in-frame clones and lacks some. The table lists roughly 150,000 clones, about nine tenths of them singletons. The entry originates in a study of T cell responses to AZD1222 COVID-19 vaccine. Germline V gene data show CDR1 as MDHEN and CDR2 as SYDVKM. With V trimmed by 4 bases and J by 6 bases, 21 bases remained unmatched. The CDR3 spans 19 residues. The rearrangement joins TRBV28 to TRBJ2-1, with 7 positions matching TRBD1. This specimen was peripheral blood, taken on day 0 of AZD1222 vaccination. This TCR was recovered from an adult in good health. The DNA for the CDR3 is TGTGCCAGCAGTTCCCCCCACATCTCAGACAGGGAATGGCCCAATGAGCAGTTCTTC. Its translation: CASSSPHISDREWPNEQFF.